This entry lists 24 T cell receptor beta chains sequenced from one sample in a study of cytomegalovirus exposure and HLA in healthy donors. 60 Vbeta and 13 Jbeta primers were used in PCR. The repertoire was sequenced with immunoSEQ multiplex PCR; TCRdb's copy has only in-frame clones and lacks some. The data hold around 150,000 clones, with 76% observed a single time. Sequencing was performed on PBMCs. The source is a man between 40 and 49 years old in good health and CMV-seronegative.

The chain employs TRBV9 and TRBJ2-1, with D possibly TRBD2 on 6 matching bases. The V gene lost 2 bases and the J gene lost 10 bases, with 10 bases spanning the gap. The CDR3 covers 12 residues. CDR1 is SGDLS, CDR2 YYNGEE, per germline. The CDR3 is CASSVSGREQFF. For the CDR3, the DNA is TGTGCCAGCAGCGTTAGCGGCAGGGAGCAGTTCTTC.

This clone was counted once. The J gene is TRBJ2-1, the V gene TRBV10-2; D is undetermined. The ends were cut back, 8 bases at V and 10 bases at J, with 15 bases in the middle. The germline V gene has CDR1 WSHSY and CDR2 SAAADI. The CDR3 totals 12 residues. CDR3 amino acids: CASGGFVREQFF. The CDR3 nucleotides are TGCGCCAGCGGTGGCTTTGTCCGGGAGCAGTTCTTC.

This clone is labeled medium-sized. The rearrangement uses TRBV27 and TRBJ2-1; 7 bases agree with TRBD1. The CDR3 contains 12 residues. V was pared by 8 bases and J by 7 bases, with 5 bases of the junction left unmatched. Germline CDR1 MNHEY, CDR2 SMNVEV (reference sequence). The CDR3 here is CASGQVLNEQFF. DNA for the CDR3: TGTGCCAGCGGACAGGTGCTGAATGAGCAGTTCTTC.

The chain carries TRBV5-1 and TRBJ2-7, with 11 bases identical to TRBD2. The CDR3 length is 15 residues. The V gene's germline CDR1 is SGHRS and CDR2 YFSETQ. The V gene end was trimmed by 0 bases and the J gene end by 6 bases; junction bases not matched to a gene: 5. This CDR3 is CASSLGLAGGGEQYF. DNA for the CDR3: TGCGCCAGCAGCTTGGGGCTAGCGGGAGGAGGCGAGCAGTACTTC.

V is TRBV30 and J is TRBJ1-4; D uncertain. Trimming removed 3 bases from V and 2 bases from J, with 7 bases in between. The length of the CDR3 is 13 residues. The germline V gene encodes CDR1 GTSNPN and CDR2 SVGIG (reference sequence). Here the CDR3 DNA reads TGTGCCTGGAGCCCAGGTACTAATGAAAAACTGTTTTTT. Translating it yields CAWSPGTNEKLFF.

The chain is built from TRBV6-5 and TRBJ2-7; 10 bases line up with TRBD1. Germline loops: CDR1 MNHEY, CDR2 SVGAGI. J gave up 6 bases and V 2 bases, and 1 base lay outside the gene matches. This CDR3 contains 13 residues. The CDR3 DNA reads as TGTGCCAGCAGTTACGGGGACAGGGGCGAGCAGTACTTC. Its translation: CASSYGDRGEQYF.

In this sample, this clone turned up a few times. The rearrangement uses TRBV7-2 and TRBJ2-2; possibly TRBD1 for D (7 bases). The CDR3 has 15 residues. Germline V lookup: CDR1 SGHTA, CDR2 FQGNSA. V was cut by 3 bases and J by 5 bases, with 13 bases left in between. In DNA form, the CDR3 reads TGTGCCAGCAGCTTTAGGGGGCGGGGAACCGGGGAGCTGTTTTTT. It is translated as CASSFRGRGTGELFF.

V usage is TRBV2 and J usage is TRBJ2-5, with 7 bases identical to TRBD2. CDR1 SNHLY and CDR2 FYNNEI come from the germline V gene. The CDR3 contains 14 residues. The V gene end was trimmed by 8 bases and the J gene end by 1 base; junction bases not matched to a gene: 7. The CDR3 spells CASPMERGQETQYF. In DNA form, the CDR3 reads TGTGCCAGCCCCATGGAGCGGGGCCAAGAGACCCAGTACTTC.

The V and J genes are TRBV5-6 and TRBJ1-2; D unresolved. CDR1 is SGHDT, CDR2 YYEEEE, per germline. This CDR3 spans 13 amino acids. Trimming stripped 4 bases from V and 7 bases from J, with 14 bases between. The CDR3 bases are TGTGCCAGCAGCCCACCCGAGGAGGGTGGCTACACCTTC. Amino acids: CASSPPEEGGYTF. Full variable domain (missing parts from reference TRBV5-6 and TRBJ1-2): DAGVTQSPTHLIKTRGQQVTLRCSPKSGHDTVSWYQQALGQGPQFIFQYYEEEERQRGNFPDRFSGHQFPNYSSELNVNALLLGDSALYLCASSPPEEGGYTFGSGTRLTVV.

The chain is built from TRBV14 and TRBJ2-4; D gene unclear. The CDR3 totals 13 residues. Germline V lookup: CDR1 SGHDN, CDR2 FVKESK. V lost 2 bases, J lost 8 bases, and 10 bases lay in between. The CDR3 DNA follows: TGTGCCAGCAGCCAATTCGAGATCGACATTCAGTACTTC. This gives the protein CASSQFEIDIQYF.

The rearrangement uses TRBV27 and TRBJ2-1; 7 bases align to TRBD1. Looked up from germline, CDR1 is MNHEY and CDR2 is SMNVEV (reference sequence). J gave up 4 bases and V 8 bases, and 5 bases lay outside the gene matches. There are 13 residues in the CDR3. CDR3 in DNA: TGTGCCAGCCGGGGACAGACGTACAATGAGCAGTTCTTC. Its protein product is CASRGQTYNEQFF.

This clone was counted a few times. The genes are TRBV28 and TRBJ1-5, with 8 bases fitting TRBD1. Trimming took 6 bases from V and 5 from J; bases not matched to a gene: 9. CDR1 MDHEN and CDR2 SYDVKM come from the germline V gene. This CDR3 spans 15 amino acids. CDR3 amino acids: CASSLDRAADQPQHF. As DNA, the CDR3 is TGTGCCAGCAGCTTGGACAGGGCGGCGGATCAGCCCCAGCATTTT.

This clone was detected a few times. The chain uses TRBV18 and TRBJ1-2; TRBD1 matches 7 bases. The junction had 6 bases not matched to a gene; V was cut back by 1 base and J by 4 bases. This CDR3 has 15 amino acids. From germline, CDR1 is KGHSH and CDR2 LQKENI. The CDR3 sequence is CASSPQQGQGYGYTF. CDR3 DNA: TGTGCCAGCTCACCACAACAGGGGCAGGGCTATGGCTACACCTTC.

The gene calls are TRBV10-3 and TRBJ1-1, with D unresolved. The germline V gene encodes CDR1 ENHRY and CDR2 SYGVKD. The germline V and J ends were trimmed by 8 bases and 4 bases, with 17 bases remaining between them. The CDR3 is made up of 14 amino acids. Here the CDR3 DNA reads TGTGCCATCCGACTGGAGCCGCCGGGCACTGAAGCTTTCTTT. Translated: CAIRLEPPGTEAFF.

V usage is TRBV19 and J usage is TRBJ1-1; TRBD1 matches 8 bases. CDR3 length: 13 residues. Trimming cost V 4 bases and J 7 bases; bases outside gene matches: 5. Germline loops: CDR1 LNHDA, CDR2 SQIVND (reference sequence). CDR3 coding DNA: TGTGCCAGTAGTACCAGGGGGCAGGGTGAAGCTTTCTTT. Its translation is CASSTRGQGEAFF.

The V and J genes are TRBV28 and TRBJ2-3; possibly TRBD1 for D (5 bases). This CDR3 has 14 amino acids. CDR1 and CDR2 from the germline V gene are MDHEN and SYDVKM. The V end was cut by 3 bases, the J end by 2 bases, with 9 bases between. The CDR3 DNA reads as TGTGCCAGCAGTTTTTTGACAGCCACAGATACGCAGTATTTT. Translated, it gives CASSFLTATDTQYF.

This clone appeared once. The rearrangement links TRBV6-1 to TRBJ1-2; no definite D call. Germline-derived CDR1 and CDR2 are MNHNS and SASEGT. The CDR3 spans 12 residues. Trimming removed 2 bases at V and 5 bases at J, with 6 bases between. The CDR3 sequence: CASSEPRYGYTF. The CDR3 DNA follows: TGTGCCAGCAGTGAACCGAGGTATGGCTACACCTTC.

The V call is TRBV7-2, the J call TRBJ2-1; TRBD2 agrees at 10 bases. This CDR3 contains 17 residues. CDR1 SGHTA and CDR2 FQGNSA come from the germline V gene. With 4 bases clipped from V and 3 bases from J, the junction kept 9 bases outside the gene matches. The CDR3 DNA reads TGTGCCAGCAGCTCTAGCGGGAGTCAAGGTTTCTACAATGAGCAGTTCTTC. This encodes CASSSSGSQGFYNEQFF.

The chain employs TRBV19 and TRBJ2-3, with D unresolved. Per the germline V gene, CDR1 is LNHDA and CDR2 is SQIVND (reference sequence). The CDR3 contains 15 residues. V lost 3 bases to trimming and J lost 5 bases, with 15 bases between them. CDR3 loop: CASSIVVGLGDTQYF. DNA of the CDR3: TGTGCCAGTAGTATCGTTGTTGGGCTGGGAGATACGCAGTATTTT.

The chain couples TRBV5-1 to TRBJ2-7; unclear D gene. The length of the CDR3 is 13 residues. The V end lost 0 bases, the J end lost 6 bases, and 10 bases lay between the germline ends. CDR1 is SGHRS, CDR2 YFSETQ, per germline. Written as DNA, the CDR3 is TGCGCCAGCAGCTTGGGGCCCCCGGGCGAGCAGTACTTC. Encoded protein: CASSLGPPGEQYF.

The rearrangement joins TRBV27 to TRBJ2-5; 10 nucleotides match TRBD2. V gave up 0 bases and J gave up 4 bases; unmatched junction bases: 5. This CDR3 comprises 16 residues. The V gene's germline CDR1 is MNHEY and CDR2 SMNVEV (reference sequence). The CDR3 DNA reads TGTGCCAGCAGTTTATCGTGGAGACTAGCGGGAGAGACCCAGTACTTC. Amino acids: CASSLSWRLAGETQYF.

This rearrangement joins TRBV4-3 to TRBJ2-1; TRBD1 matches at 7 bases. The J segment lost 0 bases and the V segment lost 0 bases, leaving 8 bases of the junction unmatched. CDR3 length: 18 residues. Germline assignment: CDR1 LGHNA and CDR2 YSLEER. The CDR3 is CASSQDPPRTGSYNEQFF. The CDR3 nucleotides are TGCGCCAGCAGCCAAGATCCCCCCAGGACAGGCTCCTACAATGAGCAGTTCTTC.

The V gene is TRBV5-1, the J gene TRBJ2-5, with D possibly TRBD1 on 6 matching bases. The CDR3 is made up of 15 amino acids. The germline V gene has CDR1 SGHRS and CDR2 YFSETQ. V was cut by 0 bases and J by 4 bases, with 13 bases left in between. The CDR3 spells CASSLGTAVTETQYF. The CDR3 DNA reads TGCGCCAGCAGCTTGGGGACAGCCGTTACAGAGACCCAGTACTTC.

The chain has TRBV7-9 and TRBJ1-1; possibly TRBD1 for D (5 bases). The CDR3 has 15 residues. Trimming took off 5 bases at V and 5 bases at J, with 18 bases between the two ends. From germline, CDR1 is SEHNR and CDR2 FQNEAQ (reference sequence). The CDR3 loop is CASSPPPGVGTEAFF. CDR3 nucleotide sequence: TGTGCCAGCAGCCCGCCCCCGGGGGTAGGGACTGAAGCTTTCTTT.